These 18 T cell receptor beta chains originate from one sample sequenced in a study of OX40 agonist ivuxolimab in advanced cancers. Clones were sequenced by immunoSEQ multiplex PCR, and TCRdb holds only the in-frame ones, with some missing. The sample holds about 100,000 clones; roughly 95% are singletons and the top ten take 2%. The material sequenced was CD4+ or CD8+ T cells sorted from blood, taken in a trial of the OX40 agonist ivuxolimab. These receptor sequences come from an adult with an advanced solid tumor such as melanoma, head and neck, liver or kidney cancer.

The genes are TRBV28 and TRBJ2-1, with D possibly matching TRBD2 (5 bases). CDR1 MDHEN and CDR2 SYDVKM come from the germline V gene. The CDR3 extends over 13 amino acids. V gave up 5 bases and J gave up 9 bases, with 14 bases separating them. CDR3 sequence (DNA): TGTGCCAGCAGTCCCCCCGGGGAGACTGAGCAGTTCTTC. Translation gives CASSPPGETEQFF.

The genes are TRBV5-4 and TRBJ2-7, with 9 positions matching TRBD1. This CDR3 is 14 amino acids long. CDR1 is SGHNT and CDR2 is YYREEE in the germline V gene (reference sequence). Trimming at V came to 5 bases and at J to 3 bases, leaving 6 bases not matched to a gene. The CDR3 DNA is TGTGCCAGCAGTCGGACAGGGGAGAGCTACGAGCAGTACTTC. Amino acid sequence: CASSRTGESYEQYF. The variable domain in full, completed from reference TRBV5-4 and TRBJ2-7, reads ETGVTQSPTHLIKTRGQQVTLRCSSQSGHNTVSWYQQALGQGPQFIFQYYREEENGRGNFPPRFSGLQFPNYSSELNVNALELDDSALYLCASSRTGESYEQYFGPGTRLTVT.

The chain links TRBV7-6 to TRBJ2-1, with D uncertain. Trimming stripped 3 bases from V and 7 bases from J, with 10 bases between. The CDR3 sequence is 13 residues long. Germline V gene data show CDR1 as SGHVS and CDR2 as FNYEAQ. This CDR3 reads CASSLGIKNEQFF. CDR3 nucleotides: TGTGCCAGCAGCTTGGGAATCAAAAATGAGCAGTTCTTC.

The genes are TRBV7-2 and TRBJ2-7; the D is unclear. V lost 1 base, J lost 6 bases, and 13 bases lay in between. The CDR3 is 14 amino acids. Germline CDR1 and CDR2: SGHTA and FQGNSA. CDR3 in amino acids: CASSLEIGPGEQYF. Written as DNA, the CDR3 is TGTGCCAGCAGCTTAGAAATTGGACCCGGCGAGCAGTACTTC.

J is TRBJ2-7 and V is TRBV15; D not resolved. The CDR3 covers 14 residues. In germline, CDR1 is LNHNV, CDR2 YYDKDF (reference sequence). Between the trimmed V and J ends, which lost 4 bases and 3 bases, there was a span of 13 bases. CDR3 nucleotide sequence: TGTGCCACCAGCATTGCCTCCCCGGGCTACGAGCAGTACTTC. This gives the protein CATSIASPGYEQYF.

CDR3 bases: TGTGCCAGCAGTTTAGCGCGGGAGCAGAGCTACGAGCAGTACTTC. Translating it yields CASSLAREQSYEQYF. V is TRBV28 and J is TRBJ2-7; 7 bases map to TRBD2. Trimming cost V 2 bases and J 3 bases; bases outside gene matches: 7. Germline CDR1 reads MDHEN; CDR2 reads SYDVKM. The CDR3 length is 15 residues.

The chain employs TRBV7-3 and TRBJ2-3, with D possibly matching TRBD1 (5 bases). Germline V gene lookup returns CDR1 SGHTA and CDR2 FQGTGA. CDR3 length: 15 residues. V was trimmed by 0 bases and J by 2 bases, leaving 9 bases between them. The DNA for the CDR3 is TGTGCCAGCAGCTTAACGGACACATCCACAGATACGCAGTATTTT. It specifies CASSLTDTSTDTQYF.

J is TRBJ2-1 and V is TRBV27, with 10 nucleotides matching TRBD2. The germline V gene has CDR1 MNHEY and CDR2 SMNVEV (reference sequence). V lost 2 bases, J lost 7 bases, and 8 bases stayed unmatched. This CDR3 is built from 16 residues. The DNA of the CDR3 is TGTGCCAGCAGTTTACTGGCGGCTAGCGGGAGTAATGAGCAGTTCTTC. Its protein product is CASSLLAASGSNEQFF.

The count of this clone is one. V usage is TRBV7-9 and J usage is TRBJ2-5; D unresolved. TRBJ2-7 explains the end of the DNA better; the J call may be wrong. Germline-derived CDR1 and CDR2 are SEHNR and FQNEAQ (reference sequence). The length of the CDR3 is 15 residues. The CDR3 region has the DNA TGTGCCACCATCGACTCAACCCGTCCGGTCTACGAGCAGTACTTC. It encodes CATIDSTRPVYEQYF.

In DNA, the CDR3 is TGTGCCAGCTTTAAACACCCGAATGCGGTAGGCTATGGCTACACCTTC. Translation: CASFKHPNAVGYGYTF. V usage is TRBV19 and J usage is TRBJ1-2; D uncertain. Germline V gene lookup returns CDR1 LNHDA and CDR2 SQIVND (reference sequence). Trimming left V 9 bases short and J 4 bases short, with 24 bases between. The CDR3 has 16 residues. The full variable domain, its missing parts supplied by reference TRBV19 and TRBJ1-2, is DGGITQSPKYLFRKEGQNVTLSCEQNLNHDAMYWYRQDPGQGLRLIYYSQIVNDFQKGDIAEGYSVSREKKESFPLTVTSAQKNPTAFYLCASFKHPNAVGYGYTFGSGTRLTVV.

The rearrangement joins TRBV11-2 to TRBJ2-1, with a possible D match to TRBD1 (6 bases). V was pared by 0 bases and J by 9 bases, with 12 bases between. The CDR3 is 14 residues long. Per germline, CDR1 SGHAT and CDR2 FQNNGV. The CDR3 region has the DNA TGTGCCAGCAGCTTAGATACAGGGCTAAGTGAGCAGTTCTTC. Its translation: CASSLDTGLSEQFF. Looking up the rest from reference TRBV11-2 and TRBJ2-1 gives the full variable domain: EAGVAQSPRYKIIEKRQSVAFWCNPISGHATLYWYQQILGQGPKLLIQFQNNGVVDDSQLPKDRFSAERLKGVDSTLKIQPAKLEDSAVYLCASSLDTGLSEQFFGPGTRLTVL.

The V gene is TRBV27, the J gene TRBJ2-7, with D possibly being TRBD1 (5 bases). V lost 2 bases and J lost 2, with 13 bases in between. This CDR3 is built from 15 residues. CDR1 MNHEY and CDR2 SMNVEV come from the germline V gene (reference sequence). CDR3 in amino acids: CASSLRATEAYEQYF. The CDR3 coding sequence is TGTGCCAGCAGTTTAAGGGCGACAGAGGCCTACGAGCAGTACTTC.

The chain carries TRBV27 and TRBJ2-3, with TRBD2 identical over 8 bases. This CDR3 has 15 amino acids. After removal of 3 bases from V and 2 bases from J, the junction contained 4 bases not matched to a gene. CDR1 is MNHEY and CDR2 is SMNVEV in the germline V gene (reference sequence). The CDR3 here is CASSFGGGPTDTQYF. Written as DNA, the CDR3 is TGTGCCAGCAGTTTTGGCGGGGGGCCCACAGATACGCAGTATTTT.

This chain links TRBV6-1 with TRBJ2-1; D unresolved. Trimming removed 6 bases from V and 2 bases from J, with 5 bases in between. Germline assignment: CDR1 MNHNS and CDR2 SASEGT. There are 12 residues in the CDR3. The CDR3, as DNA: TGTGCCAGCAGCAAAGCCTACAATGAGCAGTTCTTC. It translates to CASSKAYNEQFF.

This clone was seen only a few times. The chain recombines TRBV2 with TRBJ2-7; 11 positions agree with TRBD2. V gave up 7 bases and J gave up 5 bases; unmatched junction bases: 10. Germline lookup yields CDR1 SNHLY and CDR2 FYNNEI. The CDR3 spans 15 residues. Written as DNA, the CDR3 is TGTGCCAGCATTCAAACCGGGACTAGCGGCAACGAGCAGTACTTC. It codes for CASIQTGTSGNEQYF.

CDR3: CASSSRDQASEQFF. CDR3 coding DNA: TGTGCCAGCAGCTCCCGGGACCAAGCCTCTGAGCAGTTCTTC. J is TRBJ2-1 and V is TRBV7-9; D is perhaps TRBD1 or TRBD2 (5 bases each). Germline values: CDR1 SEHNR, CDR2 FQNEAQ (reference sequence). The CDR3 is 14 amino acids. Trimming left V 4 bases short and J 9 bases short, with 16 bases between.

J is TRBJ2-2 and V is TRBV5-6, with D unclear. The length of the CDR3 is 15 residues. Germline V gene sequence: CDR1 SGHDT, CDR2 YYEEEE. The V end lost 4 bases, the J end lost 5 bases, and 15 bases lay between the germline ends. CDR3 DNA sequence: TGTGCCAGCAGCCTCATAAGGGCGAGGACCGGGGAGCTGTTTTTT. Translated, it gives CASSLIRARTGELFF. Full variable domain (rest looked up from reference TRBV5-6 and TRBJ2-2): DAGVTQSPTHLIKTRGQQVTLRCSPKSGHDTVSWYQQALGQGPQFIFQYYEEEERQRGNFPDRFSGHQFPNYSSELNVNALLLGDSALYLCASSLIRARTGELFFGEGSRLTVL.

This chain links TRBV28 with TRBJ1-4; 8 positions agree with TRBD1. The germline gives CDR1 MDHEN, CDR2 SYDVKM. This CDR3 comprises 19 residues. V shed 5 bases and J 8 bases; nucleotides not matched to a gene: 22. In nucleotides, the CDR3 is TGTGCCAGCAGTACTTATGCGCCCCCGACAGGGGCAGCGCGAGAAAAACTGTTTTTT. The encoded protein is CASSTYAPPTGAAREKLFF. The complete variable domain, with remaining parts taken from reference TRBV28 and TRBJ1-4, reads DVKVTQSSRYLVKRTGEKVFLECVQDMDHENMFWYRQDPGLGLRLIYFSYDVKMKEKGDIPEGYSVSREKKERFSLILESASTNQTSMYLCASSTYAPPTGAAREKLFFGSGTQLSVL.